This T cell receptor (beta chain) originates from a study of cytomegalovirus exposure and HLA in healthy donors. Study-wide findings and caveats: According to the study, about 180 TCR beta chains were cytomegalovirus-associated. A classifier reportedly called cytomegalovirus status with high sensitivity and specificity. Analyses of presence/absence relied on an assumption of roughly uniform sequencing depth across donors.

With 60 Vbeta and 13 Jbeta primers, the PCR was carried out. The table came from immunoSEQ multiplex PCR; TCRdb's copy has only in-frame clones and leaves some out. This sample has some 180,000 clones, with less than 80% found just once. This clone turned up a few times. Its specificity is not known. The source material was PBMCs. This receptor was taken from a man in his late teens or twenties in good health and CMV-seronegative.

The CDR3 loop is CASSQDTVPPDTQYF. CDR3 sequence (DNA): TGTGCCAGCAGCCAAGATACGGTCCCCCCAGATACGCAGTATTTT. V usage is TRBV14 and J usage is TRBJ2-3; D ambiguous. Trimming removed 0 bases from V and 4 bases from J, with 11 bases in between. Germline V gives CDR1 SGHDN, CDR2 FVKESK. There are 15 residues in the CDR3.